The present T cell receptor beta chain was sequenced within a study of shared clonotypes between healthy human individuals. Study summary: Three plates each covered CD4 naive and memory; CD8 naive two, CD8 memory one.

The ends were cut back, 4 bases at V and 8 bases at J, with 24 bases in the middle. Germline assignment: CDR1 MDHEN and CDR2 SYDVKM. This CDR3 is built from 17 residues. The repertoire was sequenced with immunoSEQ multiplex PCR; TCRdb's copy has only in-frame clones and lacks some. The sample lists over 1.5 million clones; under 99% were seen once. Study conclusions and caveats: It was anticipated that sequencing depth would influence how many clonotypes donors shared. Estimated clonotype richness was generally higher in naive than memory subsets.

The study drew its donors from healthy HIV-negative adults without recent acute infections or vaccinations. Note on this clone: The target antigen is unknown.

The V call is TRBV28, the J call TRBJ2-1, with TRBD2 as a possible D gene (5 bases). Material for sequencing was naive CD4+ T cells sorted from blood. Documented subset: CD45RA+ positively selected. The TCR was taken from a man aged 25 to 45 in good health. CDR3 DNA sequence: TGTGCCAGCAGTTGGACGGGATTTTACAGTAGCGTCGATGAGCAGTTCTTC. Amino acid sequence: CASSWTGFYSSVDEQFF.